A selection of T cell receptor beta chains follows, all from one sample in a study of identical twins. TCRdb independently ran MiXCR on the 5' RACE reads; one entry per CDR3 protein. This repertoire shows approximately 700,000 distinct CDR3 sequences, around 6.1% found once; its top ten account for about 1.8%. Sequencing was performed on naive T cells sorted from blood. Receptors were obtained from a man between 18 and 29 years old in good health. The CDR3 runs from the conserved cysteine through the conserved F or W. The order of the fields is D gene, J gene, clone size, V gene, CDR3 DNA, CDR3 protein. D genes are given only for firm matches. Rows may omit the clone size; those that give it use once, few, many or a size class.

d_gene: TRBD2; j_gene: TRBJ2-1; abundance: many; v_gene: TRBV5-1; CDR3nt: TGCGCCAGCAGCTTGAAGACTAGCGGGCAGCCCCCCAATGAGCAGTTCTTC; CDR3aa: CASSLKTSGQPPNEQFF
d_gene: .; j_gene: TRBJ2-1; abundance: many; v_gene: TRBV29-1; CDR3nt: TGCAGCGTCAATGGGGTTGGCAGGAGAAGCTCCTACAATGAGCAGTTCTTC; CDR3aa: CSVNGVGRRSSYNEQFF
d_gene: TRBD2; j_gene: TRBJ2-1; abundance: few; v_gene: TRBV6-1; CDR3nt: TGTGCCAGCACTGAACGGAGGGGCGGGAGCCTGAGCTCCTACAATGAGCAGTTCTTC; CDR3aa: CASTERRGGSLSSYNEQFF
d_gene: .; j_gene: TRBJ2-7; abundance: .; v_gene: TRBV6-5; CDR3nt: TGTGCCAGCAGTTACTCCGGGACCCCCGCGTCGAGTTACGAGCAGTACTTC; CDR3aa: CASSYSGTPASSYEQYF
d_gene: .; j_gene: TRBJ2-4; abundance: .; v_gene: TRBV11-3; CDR3nt: TGTGCCAGCAGCTCGCGGGGAGAAGGACAGGTTGTTCAGTACTTC; CDR3aa: CASSSRGEGQVVQYF
d_gene: .; j_gene: TRBJ1-1; abundance: many; v_gene: TRBV12-3/TRBV12-4; CDR3nt: TGTGCCAGCAGTTTGAGACAGATGAACACTGAAGCTTTCTTT; CDR3aa: CASSLRQMNTEAFF
d_gene: .; j_gene: TRBJ2-1; abundance: .; v_gene: TRBV7-2; CDR3nt: TGTGCCAGCAGGGGAACGGGGCTGAGCTCCTACAATGAGCAGTTCTTC; CDR3aa: CASRGTGLSSYNEQFF
d_gene: .; j_gene: TRBJ2-5; abundance: .; v_gene: TRBV4-3; CDR3nt: TGCGCCAGCAGCCAAGGTGTGATTCAAACGGCGGAGACCCAGTACTTC; CDR3aa: CASSQGVIQTAETQYF
d_gene: .; j_gene: TRBJ1-1; abundance: many; v_gene: TRBV28; CDR3nt: TGTGCCAGCAGTTTGTTGGGGGGGGACACTGAAGCTTTCTTT; CDR3aa: CASSLLGGDTEAFF
d_gene: .; j_gene: TRBJ2-2; abundance: .; v_gene: TRBV11-3; CDR3nt: TGTGCCAGCAGCTTAGATCAGGTCGGGGAGCTGTTTTTT; CDR3aa: CASSLDQVGELFF
d_gene: TRBD2; j_gene: TRBJ2-1; abundance: few; v_gene: TRBV9; CDR3nt: TGTGCCAGCAGCGTAGGCGGGAGGGACCCCTACAATGAGCAGTTCTTC; CDR3aa: CASSVGGRDPYNEQFF
d_gene: .; j_gene: TRBJ2-7; abundance: few; v_gene: TRBV30; CDR3nt: TGTGCCTGGAGATTCCGGGGGCCGGGGCGTTACGAGCAGTACTTC; CDR3aa: CAWRFRGPGRYEQYF
d_gene: .; j_gene: TRBJ2-6; abundance: .; v_gene: TRBV6-1; CDR3nt: TGTGCCAGCAGCCCCAAGGACTGGAGGGTTTCGTCTGGGGCCAACGTCCTGACTTTC; CDR3aa: CASSPKDWRVSSGANVLTF
d_gene: .; j_gene: TRBJ2-7; abundance: many; v_gene: TRBV12-3/TRBV12-4; CDR3nt: TGTGCCAGCACCATAGACGGGCTTAGGGAGCGCGAGCAGTACTTC; CDR3aa: CASTIDGLREREQYF
d_gene: .; j_gene: TRBJ2-7; abundance: many; v_gene: TRBV2; CDR3nt: TGTGCCCTCACTAGGGACTCGGGGGAGCAGTACTTC; CDR3aa: CALTRDSGEQYF
d_gene: .; j_gene: TRBJ2-1; abundance: .; v_gene: TRBV30; CDR3nt: TGTGCCTGGAGTACGGACTTTTACAATGAGCAGTTCTTC; CDR3aa: CAWSTDFYNEQFF
d_gene: .; j_gene: TRBJ2-1; abundance: .; v_gene: TRBV19; CDR3nt: TGTGCCAGTAGTATAGGCAGGGGACTGAGAACCTACAATGAGCAGTTCTTC; CDR3aa: CASSIGRGLRTYNEQFF
d_gene: TRBD2; j_gene: TRBJ2-1; abundance: many; v_gene: TRBV12-3/TRBV12-4; CDR3nt: TGTGCCAGCGGCCTCTCTGTTAGCGGGAGGGGCGACAATGAGCAGTTCTTC; CDR3aa: CASGLSVSGRGDNEQFF
d_gene: .; j_gene: TRBJ2-1; abundance: many; v_gene: TRBV9; CDR3nt: TGTGCCAGCAGCGTTGGGGCCGGGGCTGATAATGAGCAGTTCTTC; CDR3aa: CASSVGAGADNEQFF
d_gene: .; j_gene: TRBJ2-3; abundance: few; v_gene: TRBV14; CDR3nt: TGTGCCAGCAGCCAAGTGCTGGGAGATACGCAGTATTTT; CDR3aa: CASSQVLGDTQYF
d_gene: .; j_gene: TRBJ2-1; abundance: few; v_gene: TRBV4-1; CDR3nt: TGCGCCAGCAGCCAAGAGGGGGCAGCCACCCTCTACAATGAGCAGTTCTTC; CDR3aa: CASSQEGAATLYNEQFF
d_gene: .; j_gene: TRBJ2-1; abundance: many; v_gene: TRBV20-1; CDR3nt: TGCAGCGTCACTTCCGGGACCACATACAATGAGCAGTTCTTC; CDR3aa: CSVTSGTTYNEQFF
d_gene: TRBD2; j_gene: TRBJ2-1; abundance: few; v_gene: TRBV11-2; CDR3nt: TGTGCCAGCAGCTTAGGGATTATGGCGGGAGGGCGCTTAAGCTCCTACAATGAGCAGTTCTTC; CDR3aa: CASSLGIMAGGRLSSYNEQFF
d_gene: TRBD2; j_gene: TRBJ2-5; abundance: .; v_gene: TRBV28; CDR3nt: TGTGCCACCGGACTAGCGGGAGTAGCTGAGACCCAGTACTTC; CDR3aa: CATGLAGVAETQYF
d_gene: .; j_gene: TRBJ2-1; abundance: .; v_gene: TRBV14; CDR3nt: TGTGCCAGCAGCCATCGAGAGTTCCGGAGCTCCTACAATGAGCAGTTCTTC; CDR3aa: CASSHREFRSSYNEQFF
d_gene: .; j_gene: TRBJ1-1; abundance: few; v_gene: TRBV12-3/TRBV12-4; CDR3nt: TGTGCCAGCAGCCCCATTGGGGCTGAAGCTTTCTTT; CDR3aa: CASSPIGAEAFF
d_gene: .; j_gene: TRBJ2-7; abundance: many; v_gene: TRBV5-6; CDR3nt: TGTGCCAGCAGCACTCAACAGGGATGGTACGAGCAGTACTTC; CDR3aa: CASSTQQGWYEQYF
d_gene: .; j_gene: TRBJ2-1; abundance: few; v_gene: TRBV12-3/TRBV12-4; CDR3nt: TGTGCCAGCAGACGAACCCCGGGCAATGAGCAGTTCTTC; CDR3aa: CASRRTPGNEQFF
d_gene: TRBD1; j_gene: TRBJ2-1; abundance: .; v_gene: TRBV18; CDR3nt: TGTGCCAGCTCCCCCAGGGGGACAGGGGGCCCTGGTGAGCAGTTCTTC; CDR3aa: CASSPRGTGGPGEQFF
d_gene: TRBD1; j_gene: TRBJ1-5; abundance: .; v_gene: TRBV28; CDR3nt: TGTGCCAGCAGTTTAGCCCTGACAGGGTTTCAGCCCCAGCATTTT; CDR3aa: CASSLALTGFQPQHF
d_gene: TRBD1; j_gene: TRBJ2-2; abundance: many; v_gene: TRBV5-1; CDR3nt: TGCGCCAGCAGCTTGAGAGGGGGCGACACCGGGGAGCTGTTTTTT; CDR3aa: CASSLRGGDTGELFF
d_gene: TRBD2; j_gene: TRBJ2-2; abundance: many; v_gene: TRBV5-1; CDR3nt: TGTGCCAGCAGTTTAGGACTAGCGGGGAACACCGGGGAGCTGTTTTTT; CDR3aa: CASSLGLAGNTGELFF
d_gene: .; j_gene: TRBJ2-4; abundance: many; v_gene: TRBV27; CDR3nt: TGTGCCAGCAGTTGGGCGGATCAAAACATTCAGTACTTC; CDR3aa: CASSWADQNIQYF
d_gene: TRBD2; j_gene: TRBJ2-2; abundance: few; v_gene: TRBV20-1; CDR3nt: TGCAGTGCTAGGGACCTACAGCGGGAGGGCCAAACCGGGGAGCTGTTTTTT; CDR3aa: CSARDLQREGQTGELFF
d_gene: .; j_gene: TRBJ1-1; abundance: .; v_gene: TRBV29-1; CDR3nt: TGCAGCGTTGAACAGTCCGGAAGCACTGAAGCTTTCTTT; CDR3aa: CSVEQSGSTEAFF
d_gene: TRBD2; j_gene: TRBJ2-5; abundance: few; v_gene: TRBV20-1; CDR3nt: TGCAGTGCTATAATAGCGGGAGGGGCTCAAGAGACCCAGTACTTC; CDR3aa: CSAIIAGGAQETQYF